This TCR beta chain was found in a study of blood T cell repertoires in COVID-19. The repertoire was sequenced with immunoSEQ multiplex PCR; TCRdb's copy has only in-frame clones and lacks some. The sample includes 190,000 or so clones, 80% to 85% of them seen just once. V dropped 4 bases and J dropped 8; count of bases not matched to a gene: 10. CDR1 is SGHRS, CDR2 YFSETQ, per germline. The CDR3 sequence is 15 residues long. This TCR came from a man aged 40-49 years who had recovered from COVID-19. Source material: PBMCs or T cells enriched from blood (not recorded which). This chain joins TRBV5-1 and TRBJ1-2, with 11 bases identical to TRBD1. The chain's CDR3 is CASSPSWDRGEGYTF. Here the CDR3 DNA reads TGCGCCAGCAGCCCTTCGTGGGACAGGGGGGAGGGCTACACCTTC.